The 16 T cell receptor beta chains below come from one sample, sequenced in a study of T cell repertoires in cytomegalovirus infection. TCRdb independently ran MiXCR on the reads; one entry per CDR3 protein. This sample has 250,000 to 300,000 distinct CDR3 sequences, with more than 20% found just once. Source material: PBMCs. These receptors came from a human donor in good health (CMV status not recorded). Some clones in this sample may be carry-over from other donors' samples.

This chain uses TRBV20-1 with TRBJ2-1; 9 positions match TRBD2. Germline CDR1 reads DFQATT; CDR2 reads SNEGSKA (reference sequence). The CDR3 length is 14 residues. The CDR3, as DNA: TGCACCACCGCGCCGACTAGCGGATACAATGAGCAGTTCTTC. This codes for CTTAPTSGYNEQFF.

At least ten counts were recorded for this clonotype. The CDR3 region has the DNA TGTGCCATCAGCCCAGGGGTCAATTCACCCCTCCACTTT. Translation gives CAISPGVNSPLHF. The V call is TRBV10-3, the J call TRBJ1-6; tentative D call: TRBD1 (6 bases). Germline CDR1 ENHRY, CDR2 SYGVKD. V lost 6 bases, J lost 7 bases, and 10 bases lay in between. This CDR3 contains 13 residues.

The chain combines TRBV28 with TRBJ1-4, with 7 bases aligning to TRBD1. CDR3 size: 16 residues. Germline CDR1 reads MDHEN; CDR2 reads SYDVKM. With V trimmed by 7 bases and J by 0 bases, 8 bases remained unmatched. CDR3 sequence (DNA): TGTGCCAGCACCTGGACAGGCACTGCAACTAATGAAAAACTGTTTTTT. Translation: CASTWTGTATNEKLFF.

This clonotype was seen a few times. The chain uses TRBV2 and TRBJ2-5; 12 bases agree with TRBD1. The V segment lost 6 bases and the J segment 5 bases; nucleotides outside the gene matches: 7. CDR1 is SNHLY, CDR2 FYNNEI, per germline. CDR3 length: 15 amino acids. CDR3 in DNA: TGTGCCAGCAGGTCCGGGACAGGGGGCTACGAGACCCAGTACTTC. Its protein product is CASRSGTGGYETQYF.

This clonotype was recorded at least ten times. DNA for the CDR3: TGTGCCAGCTTCCGAGGACAGGAGAACAATGAGCAGTTCTTC. This translates into CASFRGQENNEQFF. This chain joins TRBV7-2 and TRBJ2-1, with 7 bases lining up with TRBD1. This CDR3 is built from 14 residues. V was pared by 8 bases and J by 5 bases, with 9 bases of the junction left unmatched. Germline CDR1 is SGHTA and CDR2 is FQGNSA.

This clonotype was observed at least ten times. This chain joins TRBV7-2 and TRBJ1-1, with 8 nucleotides matching TRBD1. This CDR3 comprises 13 residues. CDR1 is SGHTA, CDR2 FQGNSA, per germline. V lost 5 bases, J lost 10 bases, and 9 bases stayed unmatched. CDR3: CASSPTGGVRAFF. The CDR3 bases are TGTGCCAGCAGCCCTACAGGGGGAGTACGAGCTTTCTTT.

This clonotype occurred many times. The chain is built from TRBV7-2 and TRBJ2-2, with D unclear. The CDR3 is 15 amino acids. V was pared by 5 bases and J by 3 bases, with 13 bases between. Germline values: CDR1 SGHTA, CDR2 FQGNSA. CDR3 loop: CASSPIGFHTGELFF. CDR3 sequence (DNA): TGTGCCAGCAGCCCCATTGGATTCCACACCGGGGAGCTGTTTTTT. Based on the CDR3 plus reference TRBV7-2 and TRBJ2-2, the full variable domain is GAGVSQSPSNKVTEKGKDVELRCDPISGHTALYWYRQSLGQGLEFLIYFQGNSAPDKSGLPSDRFSAERTGGSVSTLTIQRTQQEDSAVYLCASSPIGFHTGELFFGEGSRLTVL.

This clonotype occurred a few times. This chain uses TRBV20-1 with TRBJ2-7; 9 positions match TRBD1. The germline CDR1 and CDR2 sequences are DFQATT and SNEGSKA (reference sequence). The CDR3 contains 12 residues. V shed 4 bases, J shed 4 bases, and the junction held 2 bases outside the gene matches. CDR3 sequence (DNA): TGCAGTGCTACGGGACAGGGTTACGAGCAGTACTTC. Translated, it gives CSATGQGYEQYF.

This clonotype came up a few times. CDR3 bases: TGCGCCAGCAGCTTGGATGGAGCTGCCTACAATGAGCAGTTCTTC. Amino acid sequence: CASSLDGAAYNEQFF. The V and J genes are TRBV5-1 and TRBJ2-1; D is unresolved. Germline assignment: CDR1 SGHRS and CDR2 YFSETQ. Trimming cost V 0 bases and J 2 bases, with 9 bases left between them. This CDR3 is built from 15 residues.

This clonotype was seen a few times. The rearrangement joins TRBV10-2 to TRBJ2-1; 14 bases agree with TRBD2. CDR3 length equals 14 residues. V lost 6 bases and J lost 14; bases outside the gene matches: 9. The germline gives CDR1 WSHSY, CDR2 SAAADI. The CDR3, as DNA: TGCGCCAGCAGGAGAAGGGGGACTAGCGGGAGAAAGTTCTTC. This codes for CASRRRGTSGRKFF.

Judged by abundance, this clonotype is medium-sized (0.01 to 0.1%). The chain employs TRBV12-3 or TRBV12-4 and TRBJ2-5; D is perhaps TRBD1 (6 bases). V gave up 5 bases and J gave up 2 bases, with 12 bases separating them. The CDR3 is 14 residues long. The CDR3 DNA reads TGTGCCAGCAGTCCGGGGACAACTCAAGAGACCCAGTACTTC. This codes for CASSPGTTQETQYF.

This clonotype was recorded only once. CDR3 loop: CSVEGLRGNYEQYF. DNA for the CDR3: TGCAGCGTTGAAGGATTGAGGGGGAACTACGAGCAGTACTTC. The chain couples TRBV29-1 to TRBJ2-7; D perhaps matches TRBD1 (6 bases). The CDR3 sequence is 14 residues long. Germline-derived CDR1 and CDR2 are SQVTM and ANQGSEA. Trimming stripped 1 base from V and 3 bases from J, with 13 bases between.

This clonotype has more than one count but fewer than ten. This chain links TRBV2 with TRBJ2-5; the match to TRBD2 covers 12 bases. This CDR3 is 18 amino acids long. V shed 7 bases and J 5 bases; nucleotides not matched to a gene: 17. Germline assignment: CDR1 SNHLY and CDR2 FYNNEI. The CDR3 DNA is TGTGCCAGCATCCCCGGAGGACTAGCGGGGAGCAGGGCGGAGACCCAGTACTTC. Protein sequence: CASIPGGLAGSRAETQYF.

This clonotype was counted ten times or more. The genes are TRBV7-2 and TRBJ1-1; D uncertain. The V gene lost 1 base and the J gene lost 7 bases, with 10 bases spanning the gap. Germline CDR1 and CDR2: SGHTA and FQGNSA. The CDR3 totals 13 residues. The CDR3 spells CASSLEPGLEAFF. The DNA for the CDR3 is TGTGCCAGCAGCTTAGAACCCGGGCTTGAAGCTTTCTTT.

This clonotype was counted at least ten times. The chain joins TRBV11-2 to TRBJ2-1; 7 bases align to TRBD2. The CDR3 is 14 amino acids. With 4 bases clipped from V and 15 bases from J, the junction kept 15 bases outside the gene matches. Germline CDR1 is SGHAT and CDR2 is FQNNGV. CDR3 residues: CASSSLIWTSGTFF. Written as DNA, the CDR3 is TGTGCCAGCAGCTCATTAATATGGACTAGTGGGACGTTCTTC.

The rearrangement joins TRBV11-2 to TRBJ2-7; a possible D gene is TRBD1 (5 bases). The germline CDR1 and CDR2 sequences are SGHAT and FQNNGV. This CDR3 has 16 residues. The germline V and J ends were trimmed by 0 bases and 0 bases, with 12 bases remaining between them. In DNA form, the CDR3 reads TGTGCCAGCAGCTTAGATCTGCCAGGGTACTCCTACGAGCAGTACTTC. Amino acids: CASSLDLPGYSYEQYF.